The 10 T cell receptor beta chains reported below all come from one sample, sequenced in a study of cytomegalovirus exposure and HLA in healthy donors. Clones were sequenced by immunoSEQ multiplex PCR, and TCRdb holds only the in-frame ones, with some missing. The sample includes under 200,000 clones, roughly 80% of them seen just once. The sequenced material came from PBMCs. The receptors stem from a man aged 18 to 30 in good health and CMV-seropositive.

J is TRBJ2-7 and V is TRBV18; possibly TRBD1 for D (6 bases). The CDR3 runs to 14 residues. CDR1 is KGHSH, CDR2 LQKENI, per germline. The germline V and J ends were trimmed by 3 bases and 3 bases, with 12 bases remaining between them. The CDR3 region has the DNA TGTGCCAGCTCACCCGGTGGGGGCTACTACGAGCAGTACTTC. It codes for CASSPGGGYYEQYF.

This clone was detected many times. J is TRBJ2-3 and V is TRBV11-2, with TRBD1 matching 10 bases. V gave up 5 bases and J gave up 4 bases; unmatched junction bases: 6. This CDR3 is 15 amino acids long. CDR1 is SGHAT and CDR2 is FQNNGV in the germline V gene. CDR3 residues: CASSPGTGAPDTQYF. CDR3 nucleotide sequence: TGTGCCAGCAGCCCCGGGACAGGGGCCCCAGATACGCAGTATTTT.

The V gene is TRBV6-5, the J gene TRBJ1-1; D is possibly TRBD1 (6 bases). The V end lost 7 bases, the J end lost 2 bases, and 14 bases lay between the germline ends. The V gene's germline CDR1 is MNHEY and CDR2 SVGAGI. The CDR3 contains 14 residues. The CDR3 loop is CASKPSGDNTEAFF. CDR3 bases: TGTGCCAGCAAACCTTCAGGGGACAACACTGAAGCTTTCTTT.

This clone has only one observation. The V call is TRBV2, the J call TRBJ2-7; 7 bases match TRBD2. CDR1 is SNHLY, CDR2 FYNNEI, per germline. This CDR3 has 15 amino acids. Unmatched junction bases numbered 6, after V lost 2 bases and J lost 2 bases. The CDR3 DNA reads TGTGCCAGCAGTGAAACGGCGGGAGCGGCCTACGAGCAGTACTTC. The encoded protein is CASSETAGAAYEQYF.

The chain couples TRBV2 to TRBJ2-1, with TRBD1 as a possible D gene (6 bases). Looked up from germline, CDR1 is SNHLY and CDR2 is FYNNEI. The CDR3 runs to 16 residues. Trimming left V 7 bases short and J 3 bases short, with 19 bases between. The CDR3 loop is CASMGFKGGDYNEQFF. In nucleotides, the CDR3 is TGTGCCAGCATGGGCTTTAAAGGGGGTGACTACAATGAGCAGTTCTTC.

This chain links TRBV5-4 with TRBJ2-3, with 16 bases matching TRBD2. Germline values: CDR1 SGHNT, CDR2 YYREEE (reference sequence). The junction had 5 bases not matched to a gene; V was cut back by 3 bases and J by 1 base. The CDR3 is made up of 18 amino acids. This CDR3 reads CASSSGTSGRAGTDTQYF. CDR3 bases: TGTGCCAGCAGCTCAGGGACTAGCGGGAGGGCGGGCACAGATACGCAGTATTTT. Combining the CDR3 with reference TRBV5-4 and TRBJ2-3 gives the whole variable domain ETGVTQSPTHLIKTRGQQVTLRCSSQSGHNTVSWYQQALGQGPQFIFQYYREEENGRGNFPPRFSGLQFPNYSSELNVNALELDDSALYLCASSSGTSGRAGTDTQYFGPGTRLTVL.

The chain couples TRBV15 to TRBJ2-3, with 10 positions matching TRBD2. With 0 bases clipped from V and 6 bases from J, the junction kept 6 bases outside the gene matches. Germline assignment: CDR1 LNHNV and CDR2 YYDKDF (reference sequence). The CDR3 is 16 residues long. CDR3 in amino acids: CATSRELAGATDTQYF. The CDR3 DNA is TGTGCCACCAGCAGAGAGCTAGCGGGAGCGACTGATACGCAGTATTTT.

The V call is TRBV7-9, the J call TRBJ2-7; 9 nucleotides agree with TRBD1. The CDR3 contains 18 residues. After removal of 5 bases from V and 2 bases from J, the junction contained 16 bases not matched to a gene. Germline CDR1 SEHNR, CDR2 FQNEAQ (reference sequence). DNA for the CDR3: TGTGCCAGCAGCCGAGGCCAAACAGGGGGCAGGACGACCTACGAGCAGTACTTC. The encoded protein is CASSRGQTGGRTTYEQYF.

The V call is TRBV5-4, the J call TRBJ1-4; 9 positions agree with TRBD1. The CDR3 length is 14 residues. With V trimmed by 4 bases and J by 8 bases, 6 bases remained unmatched. Germline values: CDR1 SGHNT, CDR2 YYREEE (reference sequence). The CDR3 sequence: CASSRTGGREKLFF. The CDR3, as DNA: TGTGCCAGCAGCCGTACAGGGGGCAGGGAAAAACTGTTTTTT. The full variable domain, its missing parts supplied by reference TRBV5-4 and TRBJ1-4, is ETGVTQSPTHLIKTRGQQVTLRCSSQSGHNTVSWYQQALGQGPQFIFQYYREEENGRGNFPPRFSGLQFPNYSSELNVNALELDDSALYLCASSRTGGREKLFFGSGTQLSVL.

This chain links TRBV9 with TRBJ2-1, with TRBD2 matching over 9 bases. Looked up from germline, CDR1 is SGDLS and CDR2 is YYNGEE. Trimming cost V 0 bases and J 7 bases; bases outside gene matches: 8. This CDR3 region has 16 residues. The CDR3 sequence: CASSVGHAGGPNEQFF. The CDR3 DNA reads TGTGCCAGCAGCGTAGGTCATGCGGGAGGGCCAAATGAGCAGTTCTTC.